The 8 T cell receptor beta chains presented below share a single source sample, sequenced in a study of control samples from healthy donors and cancer patients. Generated by immunoSEQ multiplex PCR, the TCRdb table keeps only in-frame clones and is missing some. Of 120,000 or so clones in the sample, 80% to 90% are singletons; the top ten hold more than 8%. Material for sequencing was blood. All receptors derive from a man aged 35 to 55 in good health.

The chain joins TRBV15 to TRBJ2-7, with D perhaps matching TRBD1 (6 bases). Germline V gives CDR1 LNHNV, CDR2 YYDKDF (reference sequence). The V end was cut by 2 bases, the J end by 6 bases, with 14 bases between. CDR3 length: 14 residues. The CDR3 spells CATSRQTGLGEQYF. In nucleotides, the CDR3 is TGTGCCACCAGCAGACAAACAGGGCTCGGCGAGCAGTACTTC. The entire variable domain, with the rest obtained from reference TRBV15 and TRBJ2-7, is as follows: DAMVIQNPRYQVTQFGKPVTLSCSQTLNHNVMYWYQQKSSQAPKLLFHYYDKDFNNEADTPDNFQSRRPNTSFCFLDIRSPGLGDTAMYLCATSRQTGLGEQYFGPGTRLTVT.

CDR3 nucleotide sequence: TGTGCCTGGAGTGTACGTGAAATCTTTTCCTACGAGCAGTACTTC. Protein product: CAWSVREIFSYEQYF. This rearrangement joins TRBV30 to TRBJ2-7, with unresolved D. Germline V gives CDR1 GTSNPN, CDR2 SVGIG (reference sequence). CDR3 length equals 15 residues. V was clipped by 0 bases and J by 1 base, with 13 bases between them.

This clone has only a few counts. The rearrangement uses TRBV6-6 and TRBJ2-2; 14 bases agree with TRBD2. The CDR3 length is 16 residues. With V trimmed by 11 bases and J by 0 bases, 5 bases remained unmatched. Germline loops: CDR1 MNHNY, CDR2 SVGAGI (reference sequence). The CDR3, as DNA: TGTGCCGACGGACTAGCGGGGGGCTCGAACACCGGGGAGCTGTTTTTT. Residues: CADGLAGGSNTGELFF.

The CDR3, as DNA: TGCGCCAGCAGTACAGCGGGGGCGAGGCACGAGCAGTACTTC. Translating gives CASSTAGARHEQYF. The gene calls are TRBV5-1 and TRBJ2-7; 8 nucleotides agree with TRBD2. Germline lookup yields CDR1 SGHRS and CDR2 YFSETQ. The CDR3 contains 14 residues. The trim removed 5 bases at V and 5 bases at J, leaving 9 bases unmatched.

The V gene is TRBV14, the J gene TRBJ1-1; D might be TRBD1 (5 bases). CDR1 and CDR2 (germline): SGHDN, FVKESK. This CDR3 has 15 residues. The V and J ends lost 4 bases and 4 bases respectively, with 16 bases between them. This CDR3 is CASSPQSGILTEAFF. The CDR3 DNA is TGTGCCAGCAGCCCGCAGTCAGGGATCCTCACTGAAGCTTTCTTT.

As concerns this clone: An end of the junction does not agree with germline; a read error may underlie this. This chain connects TRBV6-5 to TRBJ1-6; D unresolved. Looked up from germline, CDR1 is MNHEY and CDR2 is SVGAGI. The CDR3 contains 13 residues. The CDR3 coding sequence is TGTGCCAGCAGTTACTCGAATAACTCACCCCTCCACTTT. Translating gives CASSYSNNSPLHF.

The DNA of the CDR3 is TGTGCCACGGGGACAGGGATAGGTGAGCAGTACTTC. Encoded protein: CATGTGIGEQYF. The J gene is TRBJ2-7, the V gene TRBV24-1; 9 positions match TRBD1. The germline CDR1 and CDR2 sequences are KGHDR and SFDVKD. Trimming took 10 bases from V and 7 from J; bases not matched to a gene: 7. The CDR3 has 12 residues.

This sequence joins TRBV25-1 and TRBJ1-6, with a tentative D call TRBD1 (5 bases). Trimming took off 4 bases at V and 5 bases at J, with 12 bases between the two ends. Germline CDR1 is MGHDK and CDR2 is SYGVNS. The CDR3 contains 15 residues. Here the CDR3 DNA reads TGTGCCAGCAGTGCCTCGGGACGTAATAATTCACCCCTCCACTTT. It yields the protein CASSASGRNNSPLHF.